Shown below are 5 T cell receptor beta chains from a single sample sequenced in a study of T cell repertoires in cytomegalovirus infection. MiXCR, run by TCRdb on the reads, gives a single entry per CDR3 protein. The table records about 150,000 distinct CDR3 sequences, 23% of them present only once. The sample taken for sequencing was PBMCs. The receptors here all came from a human donor in good health (CMV status not recorded). Some clones in this sample may be carry-over from other donors' samples.

With regard to this clonotype: Since a much larger clone is just one base distant, this may be a read error. The rearrangement links TRBV7-3 to TRBJ2-4, with TRBD1 as a possible D gene (6 bases). The CDR3 is made up of 13 amino acids. Germline loops: CDR1 SGHTA, CDR2 FQGTGA. Trimming stripped 5 bases from V and 7 bases from J, with 12 bases between. The CDR3 region has the DNA TGTGCCAGCAGCCGGAACAGGGTTAACATTCAGTACTTC. Protein product: CASSRNRVNIQYF.

CDR3 in amino acids: CASSQQGLSSYEQYF. The CDR3 region has the DNA TGTGCCAGCAGCCAACAGGGACTTAGCTCCTACGAGCAGTACTTC. The chain has TRBV14 and TRBJ2-7, with D possibly being TRBD2 (6 bases). In germline, CDR1 is SGHDN, CDR2 FVKESK. The V gene lost 2 bases and the J gene lost 0 bases, with 11 bases spanning the gap. The CDR3 is made up of 15 amino acids. Variable domain in full (rest from reference TRBV14 and TRBJ2-7): EAGVTQFPSHSVIEKGQTVTLRCDPISGHDNLYWYRRVMGKEIKFLLHFVKESKQDESGMPNNRFLAERTGGTYSTLKVQPAELEDSGVYFCASSQQGLSSYEQYFGPGTRLTVT.

The rearrangement joins TRBV5-6 to TRBJ1-6; no clear D gene. Germline values: CDR1 SGHDT, CDR2 YYEEEE. Trimming pared 4 bases from V and 8 bases from J, leaving 7 bases between. The CDR3 covers 12 residues. CDR3 protein: CASSVADSPLHF. In DNA, the CDR3 is TGTGCCAGCAGCGTGGCAGATTCACCCCTCCACTTT.

This clonotype was detected many times. The V and J genes are TRBV10-3 and TRBJ2-2, with 9 positions matching TRBD2. This CDR3 comprises 16 residues. Trimming removed 3 bases from V and 5 bases from J; junction bases left unmatched: 7. Germline V lookup: CDR1 ENHRY, CDR2 SYGVKD. CDR3 loop: CAISDITSGYTGELFF. The DNA for the CDR3 is TGTGCCATCAGTGATATCACTAGCGGGTATACCGGGGAGCTGTTTTTT.

The chain joins TRBV29-1 to TRBJ1-1; D not certain. Trimming took 8 bases from V and 10 from J, leaving 17 bases between them. Looked up from germline, CDR1 is SQVTM and CDR2 is ANQGSEA. The CDR3 sequence is 11 residues long. The CDR3 sequence is CSSCGFRSAFF. The CDR3, as DNA: TGCAGCTCTTGTGGATTTCGGTCAGCTTTCTTT.